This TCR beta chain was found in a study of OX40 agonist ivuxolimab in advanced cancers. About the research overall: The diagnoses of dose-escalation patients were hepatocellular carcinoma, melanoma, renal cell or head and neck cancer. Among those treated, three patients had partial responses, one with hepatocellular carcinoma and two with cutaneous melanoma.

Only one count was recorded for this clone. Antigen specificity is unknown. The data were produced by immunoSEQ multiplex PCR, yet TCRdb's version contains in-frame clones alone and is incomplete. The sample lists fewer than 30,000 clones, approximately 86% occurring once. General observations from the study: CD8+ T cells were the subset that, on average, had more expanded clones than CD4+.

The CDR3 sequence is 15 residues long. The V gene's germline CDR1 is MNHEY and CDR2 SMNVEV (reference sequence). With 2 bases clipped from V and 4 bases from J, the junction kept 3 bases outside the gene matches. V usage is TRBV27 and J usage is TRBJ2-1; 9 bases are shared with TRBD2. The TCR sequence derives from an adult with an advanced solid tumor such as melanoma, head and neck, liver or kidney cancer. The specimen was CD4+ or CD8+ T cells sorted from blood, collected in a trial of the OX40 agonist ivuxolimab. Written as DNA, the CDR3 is TGTGCCAGCAGTTTAAGAGCGGGGGGTTACAATGAGCAGTTCTTC. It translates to CASSLRAGGYNEQFF.